This T cell receptor (beta chain) was identified during a study of cytomegalovirus exposure and HLA in healthy donors. Study-wide findings and caveats: In a later analysis, a genetic analysis reported fewer productive-TCR N-insertions in an Asian-associated ancestry cluster than the cohort average. Roughly even sequencing depth across donors was the assumption behind the presence/absence analyses. A link between a missense DCLRE1C variant and TCR beta V- and J-gene trimming emerged from a later analysis.

Primers for the PCR totalled 60 Vbeta and 13 Jbeta. The assay was immunoSEQ multiplex PCR, and TCRdb's table has in-frame clones only and misses some. The sample shows more than 100,000 clones, 60% to 80% of them seen only once. Samples came from healthy bone marrow donors. Between the trimmed V and J ends, which lost 3 bases and 0 bases, there was a span of 13 bases. The CDR3 is 16 residues long. In germline, CDR1 is PRHDT, CDR2 FYEKMQ (reference sequence). On this clone: Its antigen is unidentified.

What was sequenced was PBMCs. The V and J genes are TRBV13 and TRBJ2-3, with a tentative D call TRBD2 (5 bases). This receptor was taken from a man aged 50-59 years in good health and CMV-seropositive. The CDR3 DNA reads TGTGCCAGCAGCTTGAGGGTCGCCTCTAGCACAGATACGCAGTATTTT. Translated, it gives CASSLRVASSTDTQYF.